Listed here are 13 T cell receptor beta chains from one sample, sequenced in a study of blood T cell repertoires in COVID-19. Sequencing was performed with immunoSEQ multiplex PCR; in TCRdb, only in-frame clones are kept and a portion is missing. The table records roughly 200,000 clones, under 90% of them present only once. The sequenced material came from peripheral blood. Receptor source: a man aged 40-55 years with acute or convalescent COVID-19.

The gene calls are TRBV9 and TRBJ1-1; D may be TRBD1 (5 bases). CDR3 length equals 15 residues. V lost 2 bases and J lost 1, with 12 bases in between. The germline V gene has CDR1 SGDLS and CDR2 YYNGEE. The CDR3 here is CASSVGGVRNTEAFF. CDR3 nucleotides: TGTGCCAGCAGCGTCGGGGGGGTCAGGAACACTGAAGCTTTCTTT.

The chain combines TRBV29-1 with TRBJ1-1, with no clear D. Deletions cut 3 bases from V and 3 bases from J, with 8 bases between. The CDR3 extends over 12 amino acids. Per the germline V gene, CDR1 is SQVTM and CDR2 is ANQGSEA. The CDR3 bases are TGCAGCGTTGAGAGGGAGGACACTGAAGCTTTCTTT. Translation: CSVEREDTEAFF.

The chain uses TRBV28 and TRBJ1-6, with 7 positions matching TRBD1. V lost 6 bases to trimming and J lost 9 bases; unmatched junction nucleotides: 11. The CDR3 loop spans 15 amino acids. Germline-derived CDR1 and CDR2 are MDHEN and SYDVKM. The DNA for the CDR3 is TGTGCCAGCAGGCGAGAAAGGACAGGTAGTTCACCCCTCCACTTT. The encoded protein is CASRRERTGSSPLHF.

This chain links TRBV5-4 with TRBJ1-3; 8 positions agree with TRBD1. This CDR3 region has 15 residues. Looked up from germline, CDR1 is SGHNT and CDR2 is YYREEE (reference sequence). After removal of 5 bases from V and 0 bases from J, the junction contained 4 bases not matched to a gene. CDR3 region: CASSYGTGSGNTIYF. Here the CDR3 DNA reads TGTGCCAGCAGTTACGGGACAGGCTCTGGAAACACCATATATTTT.

This chain links TRBV25-1 with TRBJ2-7, with D unclear. The CDR3 extends over 14 amino acids. V lost 5 bases and J lost 0, with 11 bases in between. Germline loops: CDR1 MGHDK, CDR2 SYGVNS. The CDR3 loop reads CASSKERDSYEQYF. CDR3 nucleotide sequence: TGTGCCAGCAGTAAAGAACGAGACTCCTACGAGCAGTACTTC.

The chain links TRBV9 to TRBJ1-1, with a possible D match to TRBD1 (6 bases). In germline, CDR1 is SGDLS, CDR2 YYNGEE. CDR3 length: 13 residues. Trimming removed 3 bases from V and 10 bases from J, with 16 bases in between. The CDR3 DNA reads TGTGCCAGCAGCGGCCGTAGGGGGACACGAGCTTTCTTT. Translated, it gives CASSGRRGTRAFF.

CDR3 protein: CASSPYNRGAFF. Here the CDR3 DNA reads TGTGCCAGCAGCCCATACAACAGGGGAGCTTTCTTT. The chain employs TRBV7-2 and TRBJ1-1, with TRBD1 matching 7 bases. The CDR3 loop spans 12 amino acids. Germline CDR1 is SGHTA and CDR2 is FQGNSA. V was pared by 5 bases and J by 10 bases, with 7 bases of the junction left unmatched.

V gene TRBV5-4 combines with J gene TRBJ2-3; 9 bases line up with TRBD2. The germline V gene encodes CDR1 SGHNT and CDR2 YYREEE (reference sequence). CDR3 size: 16 residues. V was clipped by 2 bases and J by 5 bases; unmatched bases: 9. The CDR3 nucleotides read TGTGCCAGCAGCTTAACGCTAGCGGGGCTTGGAGATACGCAGTATTTT. Protein sequence: CASSLTLAGLGDTQYF.

J is TRBJ2-5 and V is TRBV5-5; possible D gene TRBD2, 6 bases. Trimming stripped 1 base from V and 5 bases from J, with 12 bases between. The length of the CDR3 is 14 residues. The germline gives CDR1 SGHKS, CDR2 YYEKEE (reference sequence). The CDR3 DNA reads TGTGCCAGCAGCTTGTTCGGGGGTGGTGAGACCCAGTACTTC. Translation gives CASSLFGGGETQYF. Variable domain in full (rest from reference TRBV5-5 and TRBJ2-5): DAGVTQSPTHLIKTRGQQVTLRCSPISGHKSVSWYQQVLGQGPQFIFQYYEKEERGRGNFPDRFSARQFPNYSSELNVNALLLGDSALYLCASSLFGGGETQYFGPGTRLLVL.

The gene calls are TRBV29-1 and TRBJ2-7; D possibly corresponds to TRBD1 (6 bases). This CDR3 contains 16 residues. Trimming shortened V by 5 bases and J by 0 bases, and 20 bases separated the two germline ends. CDR1 SQVTM and CDR2 ANQGSEA come from the germline V gene. The CDR3 DNA reads TGCAGCGTTAGGGGACACCCTAGGGGCCCCTCCTACGAGCAGTACTTC. It is translated as CSVRGHPRGPSYEQYF.

V and J are TRBV5-6 and TRBJ1-1; D is ambiguous. Germline CDR1 is SGHDT and CDR2 is YYEEEE. This CDR3 has 12 amino acids. V dropped 4 bases and J dropped 11 bases, with 15 bases sitting between them. The CDR3 is CASSLREGKAFF. The DNA of the CDR3 is TGTGCCAGCAGCCTGAGGGAGGGAAAGGCTTTCTTT.

The chain carries TRBV7-2 and TRBJ2-2, with D possibly TRBD2 on 6 matching bases. Trimming removed 6 bases from V and 5 bases from J, with 13 bases in between. This CDR3 is built from 14 residues. Germline loops: CDR1 SGHTA, CDR2 FQGNSA. The CDR3 nucleotides read TGTGCCAGCAGAATCGGGACTTTAACCGGGGAGCTGTTTTTT. Encoded protein: CASRIGTLTGELFF.

This sequence joins TRBV2 and TRBJ2-7; 10 nucleotides align to TRBD2. J lost 7 bases, V lost 0 bases, and 6 bases had no gene match. Germline loops: CDR1 SNHLY, CDR2 FYNNEI. This CDR3 has 15 residues. The CDR3 spells CASSEAPGLAREQYF. The CDR3 nucleotides are TGTGCCAGCAGTGAAGCGCCGGGACTAGCGAGGGAGCAGTACTTC.